This T cell receptor (beta chain) is from a study of T cell responses to AZD1222 COVID-19 vaccine. CDR3 length: 13 amino acids. From germline, CDR1 is KGHSH and CDR2 LQKENI. The V end was cut by 6 bases, the J end by 3 bases, with 11 bases between. Generated by immunoSEQ multiplex PCR, the TCRdb table keeps only in-frame clones and is missing some. Of about 31,000 clones in the sample, 70% to 90% were seen once. On this clone itself: Its matching antigen is unknown.

Overall study results and limits: Spike-specific TCR repertoires showed rising breadth and depth after two AZD1222 doses. Baseline seropositives among AZD1222 recipients totaled only five to seven.

Here the sequenced sample was peripheral blood, taken 28 days after the second AZD1222 dose. This clonotype was obtained from an adult who received the AZD1222 COVID-19 vaccine. The V and J genes are TRBV18 and TRBJ1-1, with D unresolved. The CDR3 here is CASSLDRYTEAFF. The DNA of the CDR3 is TGTGCCAGCTCTCTGGACCGTTACACTGAAGCTTTCTTT.